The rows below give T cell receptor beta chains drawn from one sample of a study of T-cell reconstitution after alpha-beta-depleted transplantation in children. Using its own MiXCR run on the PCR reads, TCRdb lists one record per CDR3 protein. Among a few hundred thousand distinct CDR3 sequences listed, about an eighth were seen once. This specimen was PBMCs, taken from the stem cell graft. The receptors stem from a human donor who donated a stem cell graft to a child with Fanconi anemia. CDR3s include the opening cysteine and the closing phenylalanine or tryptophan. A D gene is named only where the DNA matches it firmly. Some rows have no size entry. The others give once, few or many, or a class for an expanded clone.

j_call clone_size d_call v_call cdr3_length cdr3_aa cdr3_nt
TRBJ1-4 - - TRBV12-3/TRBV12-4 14 CASTIEGFGEKLFF TGTGCCAGCACCATCGAAGGGTTTGGAGAAAAACTGTTTTTT
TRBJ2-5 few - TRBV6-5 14 CASSYPDSSRDFYF TGTGCCAGCAGTTACCCTGACAGCTCAAGAGACTTCTACTTC
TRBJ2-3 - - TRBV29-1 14 CTTEGGSSTDTQYF TGCACCACCGAGGGGGGCTCTAGCACAGATACGCAGTATTTT
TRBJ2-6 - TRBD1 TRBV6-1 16 CASGRTGNSGANVLTF TGTGCCAGCGGGAGGACAGGGAACTCTGGGGCCAACGTCCTGACTTTC
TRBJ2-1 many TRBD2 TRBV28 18 CASSLHSPSGGAYNEQFF TGTGCCAGCAGTCTTCACTCTCCTAGCGGGGGGGCCTACAATGAGCAGTTCTTC
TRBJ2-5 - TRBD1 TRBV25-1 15 CASTRTGGNQETQYF TGTGCCAGCACCAGGACAGGGGGCAACCAAGAGACCCAGTACTTC
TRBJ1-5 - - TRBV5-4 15 CASSLFGEGNQPQHF TGTGCCAGCAGCTTGTTCGGGGAAGGAAATCAGCCCCAGCATTTT
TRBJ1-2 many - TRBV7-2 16 CASSAFRGPLNYGYTF TGTGCCAGCAGCGCGTTCAGGGGCCCTCTTAACTATGGCTACACCTTC
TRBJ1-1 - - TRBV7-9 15 CASSPPRGSSTEAFF TGTGCCAGCAGCCCTCCGCGGGGTTCGAGCACTGAAGCTTTCTTT
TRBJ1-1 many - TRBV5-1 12 CASSEVNTEAFF TGCGCCAGCAGCGAGGTAAACACTGAAGCTTTCTTT
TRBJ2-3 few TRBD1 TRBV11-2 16 CASSLDGQVSTDTQYF TGTGCCAGCAGCTTAGACGGACAGGTTAGCACAGATACGCAGTATTTT
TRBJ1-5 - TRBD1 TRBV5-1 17 CASSEGSGTGVGQPQHF TGCGCCAGCAGCGAAGGGTCCGGGACAGGGGTTGGTCAGCCCCAGCATTTT
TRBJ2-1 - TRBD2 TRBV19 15 CASRLGLAGHNEQFF TGTGCCAGTAGATTGGGACTAGCGGGACACAATGAGCAGTTCTTC
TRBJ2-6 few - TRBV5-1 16 CASSLAGTSGANVLTF TGCGCCAGCAGCTTGGCGGGTACCTCTGGGGCCAACGTCCTGACTTTC
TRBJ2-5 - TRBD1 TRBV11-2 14 CASSRGTGEETQYF TGTGCCAGCAGCCGTGGGACAGGGGAAGAGACCCAGTACTTC
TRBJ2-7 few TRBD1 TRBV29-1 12 CSALLTGGEQYF TGCAGCGCCCTTCTGACAGGGGGAGAGCAGTACTTC
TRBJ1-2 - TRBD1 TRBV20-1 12 CNCLGQGESYTF TGCAATTGCCTGGGACAGGGGGAAAGCTACACCTTC
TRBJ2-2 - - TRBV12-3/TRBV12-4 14 CASSLRRITGELFF TGTGCCAGCAGTTTACGTCGGATAACCGGGGAGCTGTTTTTT
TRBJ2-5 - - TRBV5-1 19 CASSFTPLEGLGYQETQYF TGCGCCAGCAGCTTTACCCCCCTGGAGGGACTGGGATACCAAGAGACCCAGTACTTC
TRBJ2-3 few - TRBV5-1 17 CASSLAKGSGGIDTQYF TGCGCCAGCAGCTTGGCCAAGGGCTCCGGGGGAATAGATACGCAGTATTTT
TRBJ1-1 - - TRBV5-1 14 CASSYTGPNTEAFF TGCGCCAGCAGCTATACAGGGCCGAACACTGAAGCTTTCTTT
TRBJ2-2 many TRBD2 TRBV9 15 CASSVQSGATGELFF TGTGCCAGCAGCGTCCAAAGCGGGGCCACCGGGGAGCTGTTTTTT
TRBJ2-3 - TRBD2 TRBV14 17 CASSARGGGRSTDTQYF TGTGCCAGCAGCGCCCGGGGGGGAGGCAGGAGCACAGATACGCAGTATTTT
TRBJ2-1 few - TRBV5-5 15 CASRRTGKGINEQFF TGTGCCAGCAGGCGAACAGGGAAAGGGATCAATGAGCAGTTCTTC
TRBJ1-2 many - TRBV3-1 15 CASSQENRHAHGYTF TGTGCCAGCAGCCAAGAAAACAGACATGCTCATGGCTACACCTTC
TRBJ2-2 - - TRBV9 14 CASSVGTDTGELFF TGTGCCAGCAGCGTAGGGACAGACACCGGGGAGCTGTTTTTT
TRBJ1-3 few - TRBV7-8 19 CASSFWTPYTDASGNTIYF TGTGCCAGCAGCTTTTGGACACCGTATACGGACGCTTCTGGAAACACCATATATTTT
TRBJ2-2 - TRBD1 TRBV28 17 CASSLGLGTGLTGELFF TGTGCCAGCAGTTTAGGGTTGGGGACAGGGCTTACCGGGGAGCTGTTTTTT
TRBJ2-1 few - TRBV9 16 CASSAPTGTPYNEQFF TGTGCCAGCAGCGCGCCCACCGGGACACCATACAATGAGCAGTTCTTC
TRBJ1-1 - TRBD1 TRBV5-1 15 CASSKQGVGLDEAFF TGCGCCAGCAGCAAACAGGGGGTTGGTTTAGATGAAGCTTTCTTT
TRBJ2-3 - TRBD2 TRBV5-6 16 CASSFRLAGGGNTQYF TGTGCCAGCAGCTTTAGGCTAGCGGGGGGGGGGAATACGCAGTATTTT
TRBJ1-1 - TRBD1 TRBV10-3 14 CAARESGTAIEAFF TGTGCCGCAAGAGAGTCCGGGACAGCAATTGAAGCTTTCTTT
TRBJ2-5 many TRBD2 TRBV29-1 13 CSVESSGAGTQYF TGCAGCGTGGAGAGTAGCGGGGCCGGGACCCAGTACTTC
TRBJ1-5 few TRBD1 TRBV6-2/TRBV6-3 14 CASSRDRSNRPQHF TGTGCCAGCAGCCGGGACAGGAGTAATCGGCCCCAGCATTTT
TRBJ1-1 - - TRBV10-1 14 CASSESGVNTEAFF TGCGCCAGCAGTGAGTCGGGAGTGAACACTGAAGCTTTCTTT
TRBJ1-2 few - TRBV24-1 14 CATSDPRTVEGYTF TGTGCCACCAGTGACCCGAGGACAGTGGAAGGCTACACCTTC
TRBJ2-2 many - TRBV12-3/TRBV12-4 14 CASSSAGAIGELFF TGTGCCAGCAGTTCCGCGGGGGCGATCGGGGAGCTGTTTTTT
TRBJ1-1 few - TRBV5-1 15 CASSLGLGGNTEAFF TGCGCCAGCAGCTTGGGTTTAGGGGGGAACACTGAAGCTTTCTTT
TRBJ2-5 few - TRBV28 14 CASSVAGVQETQYF TGTGCCAGCAGTGTAGCAGGGGTCCAAGAGACCCAGTACTTC
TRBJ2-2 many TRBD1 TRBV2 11 CASNRGLELFF TGTGCCAGCAACAGGGGGCTGGAGCTGTTTTTT
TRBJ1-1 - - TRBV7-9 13 CASSLTGQSEAFF TGTGCCAGCAGCTTAACAGGACAGTCTGAAGCTTTCTTT
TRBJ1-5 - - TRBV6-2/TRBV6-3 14 CASRLIGEGQPQHF TGTGCCAGCAGGTTGATCGGTGAAGGTCAGCCCCAGCATTTT
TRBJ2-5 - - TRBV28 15 CASSLEVGGRETQYF TGTGCCAGCAGTTTAGAGGTGGGGGGTCGGGAGACCCAGTACTTC
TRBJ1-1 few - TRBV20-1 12 CRGRERLGRAFF TGCAGGGGGCGGGAACGGCTAGGAAGGGCTTTCTTT
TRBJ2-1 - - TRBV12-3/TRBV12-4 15 CASSFQWSSYNEQFF TGTGCCAGCAGTTTCCAGTGGAGCTCCTACAATGAGCAGTTCTTC
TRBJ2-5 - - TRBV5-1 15 CASSLTRGGQETQYF TGCGCCAGCAGCTTGACTAGGGGGGGTCAAGAGACCCAGTACTTC
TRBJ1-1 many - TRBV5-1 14 CASSFFGLNTEAFF TGCGCCAGCAGCTTCTTTGGACTTAACACTGAAGCTTTCTTT
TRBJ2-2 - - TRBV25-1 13 CASSEVGLGELFF TGTGCCAGCAGTGAAGTCGGTCTGGGGGAGCTGTTTTTT
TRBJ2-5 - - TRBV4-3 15 CASSPRGLVGETQYF TGCGCCAGCAGTCCCCGGGGCTTGGTGGGAGAGACCCAGTACTTC
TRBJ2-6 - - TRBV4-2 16 CASSQDGGAGANVLTF TGTGCCAGCAGCCAAGATGGGGGTGCTGGGGCCAACGTCCTGACTTTC
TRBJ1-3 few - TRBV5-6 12 CASSLAGNTIYF TGTGCCAGCAGCTTGGCGGGAAACACCATATATTTT